Each of the 6 T cell receptor beta chains below was sequenced from the same sample in a study of beta chain features in type 1 diabetes. Study results and caveats: Type 1 diabetes patients had moderately but significantly shorter TCRB CDR3s in all four CD4+ subsets.

Antigen specificity for these receptors is unknown. The study reverse transcribed the entire isolated RNA, so it sequenced expressed TCRB transcripts. Assay: immunoSEQ multiplex PCR; the TCRdb copy retains only in-frame clones and omits some. The sample yields 550,000 to 850,000 clones, over 10% seen once. The specimen was naive CD4+ T cells from blood. All receptors derive from a man aged 18 to 30 with type 1 diabetes.

This clone came up a few times. The chain links TRBV4-1 to TRBJ2-5; TRBD1 matches at 9 bases. The ends lost 3 bases at V and 2 bases at J; junction bases unmatched: 16. CDR1 is MGHRA and CDR2 is YSYEKL in the germline V gene. This CDR3 is built from 19 residues. The CDR3, as DNA: TGCGCCAGCAGCCAGATGCCGGGACAGGGTCCCAGGGGGCAAGAGACCCAGTACTTC. Its translation: CASSQMPGQGPRGQETQYF.

The chain couples TRBV6-5 to TRBJ2-7; 8 bases line up with TRBD1. Per the germline V gene, CDR1 is MNHEY and CDR2 is SVGAGI. This CDR3 has 14 residues. V shed 5 bases, J shed 4 bases, and the junction held 7 bases outside the gene matches. The CDR3 region is CASSPPGGNYEQYF. The CDR3 DNA follows: TGTGCCAGCAGTCCCCCAGGGGGCAATTACGAGCAGTACTTC.

The V call is TRBV4-1, the J call TRBJ2-7; perhaps TRBD1 as D (5 bases). CDR1 is MGHRA, CDR2 YSYEKL, per germline. The V gene lost 4 bases and the J gene lost 6 bases, with 19 bases spanning the gap. This CDR3 region has 15 residues. The CDR3 nucleotides read TGCGCCAGCAGCCCCGGACACTCCGGCAAAGGCGAGCAGTACTTC. It specifies CASSPGHSGKGEQYF.

J is TRBJ1-1 and V is TRBV7-3; D remains ambiguous. The CDR3 extends over 14 amino acids. V was clipped by 5 bases and J by 3 bases, with 13 bases between them. CDR1 SGHTA and CDR2 FQGTGA come from the germline V gene. The CDR3 spells CASSPALRDTEAFF. CDR3 DNA sequence: TGTGCCAGCAGCCCGGCCCTCCGGGACACTGAAGCTTTCTTT.

The rearrangement links TRBV6-1 to TRBJ1-2, with D perhaps matching TRBD1 (5 bases). The CDR3 totals 14 residues. V gave up 3 bases and J gave up 7 bases, with 15 bases separating them. The V gene's germline CDR1 is MNHNS and CDR2 SASEGT. In DNA, the CDR3 is TGTGCCAGCAGTGAGGGGGGGACGACGGCTGGCTACACCTTC. It codes for CASSEGGTTAGYTF.

In its sample, this clone was seen a few times. The chain combines TRBV25-1 with TRBJ2-5, with TRBD1 matching 7 bases. The CDR3 extends over 13 amino acids. Germline lookup yields CDR1 MGHDK and CDR2 SYGVNS. The junction had 3 bases not matched to a gene; V was cut back by 4 bases and J by 4 bases. The CDR3 sequence: CASSAWDRETQYF. In nucleotides, the CDR3 is TGTGCCAGCAGTGCATGGGACAGAGAGACCCAGTACTTC.